This T cell receptor beta chain was identified in a study of cytomegalovirus exposure and HLA in healthy donors (dated by TCRdb to about 2017). Regarding the complete study: In an earlier analysis of under 600 of the donors, under 300 Gb of sequence data and some 120 million unique TCR beta sequences from 180 million or so T cells were reported. An earlier analysis of approximately 580 of the donors used high-throughput TCR beta sequencing to judge whether each TCR beta V gene segment behaved as functional or pseudogenic. The study aimed to test whether cataloging public T cell receptors could reveal signatures of past pathogen exposure. Typing coverage varied by locus: roughly 620-640 donors for A, B, C, DRB1 and DQB1; around 560 for DQA1; nearly 610 for DPA1; 400 to 480 for DPB1. About 310 gigabases of sequencing data and approximately 85 million unique TCR sequences were included in an early release covering roughly 700 HLA-typed donors. Among 300 to 450 genotyped donors of the cohort, an average of approximately 240,000 unique TCR beta nucleotide sequences were sequenced per donor, roughly 20% of them non-productive. All discovery cohort repertoires had been generated on a single sequencing platform. The study combined high-throughput TCR immunosequencing, statistical association of individual TCRs with disease status, and machine learning to predict cytomegalovirus infection status. A later genetic analysis took genome-wide SNP genotypes for about 65% of the 666 donors and used that subset as a discovery cohort. HLA typing covered class I and class II loci at four-digit resolution. In a later analysis, previously published TCR beta repertoires from about 640 donors were re-analyzed and high-resolution HLA genotyping was added so that TCR occurrence patterns could be studied. Rather than using new phenotypic data, the later analysis identified candidate immune exposures from TCR beta sequences and from how often those sequences occurred across donors. Of the roughly 400 genotyped donors, about 84% fell in the genetic ancestry cluster associated with self-reported Caucasian donors. Donor age, sex, ethnicity and CMV serostatus were compiled together with the repertoire data. Using immunosequencing, the study profiled T cell repertoires from 666 subjects and related those repertoires to cytomegalovirus serostatus. Because of strong linkage in the cohort, roughly five DR-DQ haplotypes were treated as single units for association and clustering. Along with the approximately 700-subject first cohort, a separate validation cohort of more than 90 different subjects was used.

With respect to this clone: No antigen is known for it. No per-base quality is available; no much larger clone lies one base away.

The cohort was made up of approximately 700 healthy bone marrow donors. At the time of sampling, every cohort member was nominally healthy, though immune exposures that went unrecorded were likely present. The donor tested CMV seropositive and was one of the 289 seropositive cohort members. A peripheral blood sample was collected from each donor, and TCR beta sequencing was performed on peripheral blood mononuclear cells. Genomic DNA extraction from the blood cell samples was performed with the Qiagen DNeasy Blood Extraction Kit. On the study overall, not on this receptor specifically: A later genetic analysis associated a missense DCLRE1C variant with V-gene and J-gene trimming of TCR beta chains, and an independent cohort replicated the association. At a false discovery rate of 0.05, a later analysis linked under 20,000 TCR beta sequences to specific HLA alleles. The only immune exposure information available for the cohort was CMV serostatus. The study gave a list of about 160 TCR beta chains associated with cytomegalovirus. Because HLA typing was missing for some donors at each locus, association tests included only the typed subset. Presence/absence analyses assumed roughly uniform sequencing depth across donors, an assumption that may not hold. A later analysis found that TCR association rates varied across HLA loci, with DRB1 alleles showing the most associated TCRs and HLA-C alleles the fewest. Because the 87-base-pair reads could not distinguish some IMGT-functional V segments, including TRBV6-2 and TRBV6-3, those segments were excluded. Linkage disequilibrium might explain the correlated functional status among segregating V segments, but an unknown experimental factor could not be excluded. A further reported finding was that TCR beta sequences accurately predicted the HLA-A and HLA-B alleles for most subjects in the first cohort. Broadly in line with IMGT annotations, most TCR beta V segments showed up in productive rearrangements about 87% or about 30% of the time in an earlier analysis of several hundred of the donors. Most TCR sequences were observed very rarely across donors, whereas some public TCRs were present in many individuals. In a later analysis, several top co-occurrence clusters were reported to appear linked to parvovirus B19, influenza, CMV and Epstein-Barr virus. When HLA alleles, especially DR and DQ, strongly co-occurred, attributing TCR associations to individual alleles was difficult. In both the original and validation cohorts, the classifier was reported to diagnose cytomegalovirus status with high specificity and sensitivity. In a later genetic analysis, fewer N-insertions in productive TCRs were reported among donors in an Asian-associated ancestry cluster than the roughly 710-donor mean. Because counts were too low, around 17 rarely observed V segments, including chromosome 9 orphons, were left out of the earlier analysis of roughly 600 of the donors. This cohort had only TCR beta chains sequenced, and the lack of alpha or paired-chain data limited which features could be detected. In a later analysis, HLA-associated TCR beta chains showed more clonal expansion and lower generation probabilities than non-associated chains that were equally common. It was suggested by the authors that the approach could potentially be generalized to other disease states and immunological phenotypes. The sequencing pipeline was judged likely to have produced a cluster of highly shared sequence variants as a technical artifact. A later analysis found that most CMV-associated TCR beta chains appeared HLA-restricted, with HLA associations seemingly driven largely by CMV exposure. In vitro tests confirmed that three of the cytomegalovirus-associated TCR beta chains recognize cytomegalovirus antigens.

Receptor amplification or capture employed the immunoSEQ multiplex PCR assay. The multiplex PCR relied on a mix of 60 forward primers for TCR Vbeta segments and 13 reverse primers for TCR Jbeta segments. The CDR3 region of rearranged TCR beta genes was amplified from genomic DNA with a multiplex PCR assay. On the Illumina HiSeq System, the amplified TCR beta libraries were sequenced as 87-base-pair reads. In the source study's methods: In a later analysis, tens of millions of unique TCR beta chains were counted across the approximately 620 repertoires, and roughly 11 million of these chains were shared by at least two donors. Raw reads were error-corrected and collapsed into unique sequences with a nearest-neighbor algorithm that merged closely related sequences to remove PCR and sequencing errors. To assign V, D and J gene segments, CDR3 sequences were aligned to IMGT reference sequences. For a sequence to be retained, a match of at least six nucleotides to both a V gene segment and a J gene segment was required. Rearrangements were classified as productive when the CDR3 lacked stop codons and remained in frame with V and J, and all other rearrangements were classified as non-productive. Following IMGT convention, CDR3 was defined as the stretch from the second conserved V-encoded cysteine up to the conserved J-encoded phenylalanine. The earlier analysis of about 590 of the donors excluded sequences that lacked an unambiguous match to a single V gene segment. An earlier analysis of 450 to 650 of the donors called V segments functional above 56.7% productive rearrangements and segregating when the between-donor standard deviation exceeded 5%. A statistical classification framework was built to diagnose cytomegalovirus status from the catalog of TCR beta chain sequences. V and J gene assignment, in a later analysis, came from comparing TCR nucleotide sequences with IMGT/GENE-DB human TR gene sequences. In a later analysis, CDR3 sequences and most-parsimonious VDJ recombination scenarios were assigned using the TCRdist pipeline. In a later analysis, each TCR beta chain was defined by its CDR3 amino acid sequence together with its V-gene family, and reads lacking a unique V-gene family were excluded. In a later analysis, 500 to 700 highly shared, low-generation-probability nucleotide sequences were removed to address suspected cross-contamination and a sequencing artifact. In a later analysis, a clonal expansion index for each public chain was calculated from normalized within-repertoire ranks of inferred template counts. In a later analysis, generation probabilities were computed with a VDJ recombination model fitted to out-of-frame rearrangements, and the resulting probabilities were checked against IGoR. In a later analysis, hypergeometric tests were used to score TCR-TCR, TCR-HLA and TCR-CMV co-occurrence, with a repertoire-size bias correction applied to TCR pairs. False discovery rates were estimated in a later analysis by permuting HLA or CMV assignments 20 times. A later analysis grouped co-occurring TCRs with DBSCAN, adding TCRdist sequence similarity when clustering within HLA-allele-positive subsets. Co-occurrence clustering excluded repertoires with fewer than 30,000 or more than 120,000 public chains, plus five with anomalous nucleotide sharing. As stored in TCRdb, this immuneACCESS dataset retains in-frame rearrangements with V and J assigned. A fraction of the clones does not appear; measured against another copy, unresolved V genes explain less than half of the discrepancy, and the remainder lacks a known reason. V, J and clone size reflect that table, while D and trimming were determined from the DNA. The sample table records about 160,000 clones; 75% to 90% of these occur just once. The top ten clonotypes cover about 6.3% of the sample.

CDR1 and CDR2, looked up from the germline V gene, are SGDLS and YYNGEE. The cysteine opens and the phenylalanine closes a CDR3 of 14 amino acids. Of the read, only the CDR3 DNA is kept; its 42 bases are in frame from base 1. The junction carries 12 bases between V and J, which are trimmed by 2 bases and 7 bases respectively. The chain couples TRBV9 to TRBJ1-4, with TRBD1 as a weak D call on 6 bases. Material: PBMCs. The sequence came from a male donor in good health and CMV-seropositive. The CDR3 loop reads CASSVDSLVEKLFF. Read as DNA, the sequence is TGTGCCAGCAGCGTGGACAGCTTAGTTGAAAAACTGTTTTTT.